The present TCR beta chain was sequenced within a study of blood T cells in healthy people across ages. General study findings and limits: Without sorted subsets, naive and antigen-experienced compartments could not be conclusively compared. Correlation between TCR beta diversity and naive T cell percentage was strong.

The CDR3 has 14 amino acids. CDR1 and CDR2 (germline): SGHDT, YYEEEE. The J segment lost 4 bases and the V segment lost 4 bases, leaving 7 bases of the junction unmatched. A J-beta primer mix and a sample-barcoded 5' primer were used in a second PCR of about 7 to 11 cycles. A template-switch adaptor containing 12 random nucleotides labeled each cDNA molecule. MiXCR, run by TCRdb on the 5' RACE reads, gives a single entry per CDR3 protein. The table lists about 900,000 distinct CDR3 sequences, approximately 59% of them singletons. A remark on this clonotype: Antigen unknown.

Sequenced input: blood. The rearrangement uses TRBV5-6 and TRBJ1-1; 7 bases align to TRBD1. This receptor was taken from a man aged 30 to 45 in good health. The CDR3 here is CASSSWTGLTEAFF. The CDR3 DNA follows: TGTGCCAGCAGCAGCTGGACAGGACTCACTGAAGCTTTCTTT.